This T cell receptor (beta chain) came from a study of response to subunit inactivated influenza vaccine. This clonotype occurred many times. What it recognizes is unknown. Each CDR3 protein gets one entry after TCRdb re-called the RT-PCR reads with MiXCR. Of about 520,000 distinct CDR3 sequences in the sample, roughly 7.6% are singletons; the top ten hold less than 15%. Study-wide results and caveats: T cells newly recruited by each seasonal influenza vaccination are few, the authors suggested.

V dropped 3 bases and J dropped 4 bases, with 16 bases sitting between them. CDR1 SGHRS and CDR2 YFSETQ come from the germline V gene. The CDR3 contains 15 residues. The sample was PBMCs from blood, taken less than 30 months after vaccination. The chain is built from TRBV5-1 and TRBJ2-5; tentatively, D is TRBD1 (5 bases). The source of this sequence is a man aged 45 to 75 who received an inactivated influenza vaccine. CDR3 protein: CASSSDRQIGETQYF. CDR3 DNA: TGCGCCAGCAGCTCTGACAGACAAATTGGAGAGACCCAGTACTTC.